This T cell receptor beta chain comes out of a study of low-dose radiotherapy and immunotherapy resistance in tumors. Study overall: Patients received 300 mg of oral aspirin each day across four cycles, commencing on cycle 1 day 1.

This clonotype was seen repeatedly, ten times or more. Both TCRalpha and TCRbeta chains were reverse transcribed with V-gene-specific primers. With a constant-region primer and a V-primer adapter, TCRs were subjected to approximately 18 PCR cycles of amplification. In vitro transcription amplified isolated mRNA. A single record per CDR3 protein comes from TCRdb applying MiXCR to the reads. The data show about 82,000 distinct CDR3 sequences, about 20% seen once. Time point defined: before trial treatment. The treatment that donors received included nivolumab, ipilimumab, aspirin, low-dose cyclophosphamide and low-dose radiotherapy. Germline values: CDR1 SEHNR, CDR2 FQNEAQ (reference sequence). There are 15 residues in the CDR3. Unmatched junction bases numbered 7, after V lost 5 bases and J lost 4 bases.

The sample in question was PBMCs, obtained before treatment. The chain employs TRBV7-9 and TRBJ1-1, with 10 bases fitting TRBD1. The origin of this receptor is a male donor with prostate cancer. The chain's CDR3 is CASSRATGGGTEAFF. CDR3 nucleotide sequence: TGTGCCAGCAGCAGAGCGACAGGGGGCGGCACTGAAGCTTTCTTT.